This T cell receptor beta chain was identified in a study of metastatic and nonmetastatic thyroid tumors. Study at large: Patients with malignant and benign thyroid disease provided blood and tumor or nodule tissue, whose repertoires were compared.

Methods used by the authors: In papillary thyroid cancer, a distant-metastasis classifier was built using CDR3 differences across clinicopathological groups. MiXCR re-clonotyped the PCR reads for TCRdb. TCRdb's processing, not the authors', yielded these V and J calls. Counted here are about 40,000 clones, less than 20% occurring once; the ten biggest clones make up around 9.9%. Thyroid surgery took place with no prior treatment in any patient. Broader study findings: Significantly higher TCR beta diversity was reportedly seen in malignant thyroid tumors than benign nodules, in blood and tumor.

As concerns this clone: Its antigen remains unknown.

The germline V and J ends were trimmed by 6 bases and 3 bases, with 15 bases remaining between them. The V gene's germline CDR1 is MNHNS and CDR2 SASEGT. This CDR3 is built from 14 residues. Material: tumor tissue. The chain recombines TRBV6-1 with TRBJ2-7; D tentatively fits TRBD1 or TRBD2 (5 bases each). The source of this sequence is a female donor with papillary thyroid cancer or a benign thyroid nodule (not recorded which). Some clones in this sample may be carry-over from other donors' samples. The CDR3 region is CASRAGTDYYEQYF. CDR3 coding DNA: TGTGCCAGCAGAGCCGGGACCGATTACTACGAGCAGTACTTC.